One sample yielded the 11 T cell receptor beta chains listed below, sequenced in a study of shared clonotypes between healthy human individuals. The assay was immunoSEQ multiplex PCR, and TCRdb's table has in-frame clones only and misses some. The sample consists of about 480,000 clones, 79% of them appearing once. Input material: PBMCs. These TCRs come from a woman aged 40 to 50 in good health. Some clones in this sample may be carry-over from other donors' samples.

The rearrangement links TRBV19 to TRBJ2-2, with TRBD2 matching 12 bases. This CDR3 region has 16 residues. Germline trimming cut 6 bases from V and 5 bases from J; bases unmatched to any gene: 7. Germline assignment: CDR1 LNHDA and CDR2 SQIVND (reference sequence). CDR3 region: CASSPGTSGWTGELFF. CDR3 in DNA: TGTGCCAGTAGCCCCGGGACTAGCGGGTGGACCGGGGAGCTGTTTTTT.

The V gene is TRBV29-1, the J gene TRBJ2-5; TRBD1 matches 7 bases. The CDR3 sequence is 12 residues long. Germline CDR1 is SQVTM and CDR2 is ANQGSEA. After removal of 8 bases from V and 1 base from J, the junction contained 4 bases not matched to a gene. DNA of the CDR3: TGCAGCACACACAGGGGCCAAGAGACCCAGTACTTC. Translation: CSTHRGQETQYF.

The chain has TRBV6-1 and TRBJ1-1; D is unclear. The CDR3 consists of 14 residues. Trimming cost V 8 bases and J 3 bases, with 16 bases left between them. CDR1 and CDR2 (germline): MNHNS, SASEGT. CDR3 DNA: TGTGCCAGCTCCCGCAGAACCCTCGACACTGAAGCTTTCTTT. This gives the protein CASSRRTLDTEAFF.

The chain uses TRBV5-1 and TRBJ2-7; the D gene is possibly TRBD2 (6 bases). The germline CDR1 and CDR2 sequences are SGHRS and YFSETQ. This CDR3 region has 15 residues. V lost 4 bases and J lost 0, with 14 bases in between. The CDR3 bases are TGCGCCAGCAGCACCAGCGGAGGGTCCTCCTACGAGCAGTACTTC. This translates into CASSTSGGSSYEQYF.

This clone was recorded a few times. The chain recombines TRBV19 with TRBJ1-5, with D unresolved. The CDR3 extends over 14 amino acids. Germline V gene data show CDR1 as LNHDA and CDR2 as SQIVND (reference sequence). The V end was cut by 7 bases, the J end by 2 bases, with 12 bases between. CDR3 region: CASTSPRGNQPQHF. In DNA form, the CDR3 reads TGTGCCAGTACGTCCCCGCGCGGCAATCAGCCCCAGCATTTT.

V is TRBV28 and J is TRBJ2-5, with D hard to call. This CDR3 contains 13 residues. Deletions cut 2 bases from V and 2 bases from J, with 6 bases between. CDR1 MDHEN and CDR2 SYDVKM come from the germline V gene. The CDR3 nucleotides read TGTGCCAGCAGTTTACTTGGGCAAGAGACCCAGTACTTC. Translating it yields CASSLLGQETQYF.

V is TRBV28 and J is TRBJ2-3; TRBD2 aligns across 8 bases. V was pared by 5 bases and J by 4 bases, with 8 bases of the junction left unmatched. This CDR3 region has 15 residues. Germline V gives CDR1 MDHEN, CDR2 SYDVKM. Here the CDR3 DNA reads TGTGCCAGCAGTAAAAGCGGGACTAGGTCAGATACGCAGTATTTT. It translates to CASSKSGTRSDTQYF.

This chain uses TRBV28 with TRBJ2-5, with TRBD1 as a possible D gene (6 bases). The ends were cut back, 4 bases at V and 4 bases at J, with 31 bases in the middle. CDR1 and CDR2 from the germline V gene are MDHEN and SYDVKM. The CDR3 spans 20 residues. The CDR3, as DNA: TGTGCCAGCAGTTCATACCACGCCCCAGGGACCCGAGGGGGTGGAGAGACCCAGTACTTC. This gives the protein CASSSYHAPGTRGGGETQYF.

This clone was picked up a small number of times. The chain carries TRBV7-2 and TRBJ2-7; 10 bases are a match to TRBD2. The CDR3 has 15 amino acids. From germline, CDR1 is SGHTA and CDR2 FQGNSA. V trimming: 2 bases; J trimming: 4 bases; junction bases outside the gene matches: 5. Here the CDR3 reads CASSLTSGNGYEQYF. The CDR3 DNA follows: TGTGCCAGCAGCTTAACTAGCGGGAATGGGTACGAGCAGTACTTC.

The J gene is TRBJ2-1, the V gene TRBV6-1; 8 positions match TRBD2. With V trimmed by 1 base and J by 8 bases, 10 bases remained unmatched. The CDR3 has 16 residues. In germline, CDR1 is MNHNS, CDR2 SASEGT. The CDR3 DNA follows: TGTGCCAGCAGTGAAGACGCTAGGACTAGCCTGTATGAGCAGTTCTTC. It codes for CASSEDARTSLYEQFF.

V usage is TRBV18 and J usage is TRBJ1-3; D gene unclear. Trimming stripped 3 bases from V and 4 bases from J, with 7 bases between. Germline V gene data show CDR1 as KGHSH and CDR2 as LQKENI. This CDR3 comprises 13 residues. The CDR3 region is CASSPELGNTIYF. CDR3 DNA sequence: TGTGCCAGCTCACCCGAACTCGGAAACACCATATATTTT. The whole variable domain, filled in from reference TRBV18 and TRBJ1-3, reads NAGVMQNPRHLVRRRGQEARLRCSPMKGHSHVYWYRQLPEEGLKFMVYLQKENIIDESGMPKERFSAEFPKEGPSILRIQQVVRGDSAAYFCASSPELGNTIYFGEGSWLTVV.